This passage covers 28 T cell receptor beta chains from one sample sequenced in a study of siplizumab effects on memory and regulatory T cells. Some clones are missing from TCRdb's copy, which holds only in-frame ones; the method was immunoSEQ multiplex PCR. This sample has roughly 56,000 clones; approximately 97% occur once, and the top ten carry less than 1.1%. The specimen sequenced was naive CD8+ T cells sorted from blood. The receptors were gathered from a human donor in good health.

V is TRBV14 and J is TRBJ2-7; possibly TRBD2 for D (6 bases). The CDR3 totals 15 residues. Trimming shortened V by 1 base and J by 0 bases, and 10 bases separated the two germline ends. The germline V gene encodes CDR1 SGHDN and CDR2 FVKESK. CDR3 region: CASSQAGLGSYEQYF. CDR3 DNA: TGTGCCAGCAGCCAAGCGGGACTCGGCTCCTACGAGCAGTACTTC.

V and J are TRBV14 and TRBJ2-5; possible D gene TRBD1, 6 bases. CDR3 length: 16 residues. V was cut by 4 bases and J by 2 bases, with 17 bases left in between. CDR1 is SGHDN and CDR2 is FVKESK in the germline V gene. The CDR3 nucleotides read TGTGCCAGCAGCCCCCCTGGACAGTCTTTACAAGAGACCCAGTACTTC. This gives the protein CASSPPGQSLQETQYF.

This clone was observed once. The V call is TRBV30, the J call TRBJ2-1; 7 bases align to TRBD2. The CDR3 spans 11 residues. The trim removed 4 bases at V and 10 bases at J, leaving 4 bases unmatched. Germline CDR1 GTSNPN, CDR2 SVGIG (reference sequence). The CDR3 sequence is CAWKAGLEQFF. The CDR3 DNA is TGTGCCTGGAAGGCGGGACTAGAGCAGTTCTTC. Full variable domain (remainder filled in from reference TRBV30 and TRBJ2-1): SQTIHQWPATLVQPVGSPLSLECTVEGTSNPNLYWYRQAAGRGLQLLFYSVGIGQISSEVPQNLSASRPQDRQFILSSKKLLLSDSGFYLCAWKAGLEQFFGPGTRLTVL.

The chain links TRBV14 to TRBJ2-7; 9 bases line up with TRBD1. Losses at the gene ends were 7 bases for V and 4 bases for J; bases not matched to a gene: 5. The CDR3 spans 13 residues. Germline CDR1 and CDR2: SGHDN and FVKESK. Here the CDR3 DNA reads TGTGCCAGCACCCCGGGACAGGGTTACGAGCAGTACTTC. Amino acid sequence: CASTPGQGYEQYF.

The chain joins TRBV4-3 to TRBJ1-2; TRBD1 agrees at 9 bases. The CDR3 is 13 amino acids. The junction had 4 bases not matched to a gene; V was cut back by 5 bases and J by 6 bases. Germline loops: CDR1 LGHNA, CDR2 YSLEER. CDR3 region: CASSDRGKDGYTF. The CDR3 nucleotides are TGCGCCAGCAGCGACAGGGGGAAGGATGGCTACACCTTC.

The CDR3 DNA is TGTGCCAGCAGCTTAGCGGGAGACTCAGATACGCAGTATTTT. Translated, it gives CASSLAGDSDTQYF. This chain joins TRBV7-3 and TRBJ2-3, with 7 positions matching TRBD2. This CDR3 contains 14 residues. Germline trimming cut 2 bases from V and 4 bases from J; bases unmatched to any gene: 3. Germline V gives CDR1 SGHTA, CDR2 FQGTGA.

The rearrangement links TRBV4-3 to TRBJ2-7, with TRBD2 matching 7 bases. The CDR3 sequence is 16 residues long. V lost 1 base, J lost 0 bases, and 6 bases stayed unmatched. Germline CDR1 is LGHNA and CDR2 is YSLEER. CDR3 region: CASSQGSGKNSYEQYF. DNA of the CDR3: TGCGCCAGCAGCCAAGGGAGCGGGAAAAACTCCTACGAGCAGTACTTC.

CDR3 coding DNA: TGTGCCTGGAGTACCTCTGGACCCGGGGATGGCTACACCTTC. This codes for CAWSTSGPGDGYTF. The V and J genes are TRBV30 and TRBJ1-2; no firm D call. The V end lost 2 bases, the J end lost 6 bases, and 16 bases lay between the germline ends. The CDR3 covers 14 residues. Germline V gene sequence: CDR1 GTSNPN, CDR2 SVGIG (reference sequence).

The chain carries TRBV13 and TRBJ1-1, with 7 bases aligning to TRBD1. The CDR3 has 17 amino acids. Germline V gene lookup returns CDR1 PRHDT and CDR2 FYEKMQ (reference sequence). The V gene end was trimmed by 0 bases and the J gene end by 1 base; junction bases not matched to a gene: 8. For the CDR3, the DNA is TGTGCCAGCAGCTTAGGCCTTAGGGGGACAGAGAACACTGAAGCTTTCTTT. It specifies CASSLGLRGTENTEAFF.

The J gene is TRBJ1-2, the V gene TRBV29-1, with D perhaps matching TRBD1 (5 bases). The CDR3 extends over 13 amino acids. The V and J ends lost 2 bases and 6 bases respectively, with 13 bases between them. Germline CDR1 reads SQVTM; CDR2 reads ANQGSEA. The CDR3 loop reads CSVEFEQVDGYTF. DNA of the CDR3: TGCAGCGTTGAATTTGAACAGGTCGATGGCTACACCTTC.

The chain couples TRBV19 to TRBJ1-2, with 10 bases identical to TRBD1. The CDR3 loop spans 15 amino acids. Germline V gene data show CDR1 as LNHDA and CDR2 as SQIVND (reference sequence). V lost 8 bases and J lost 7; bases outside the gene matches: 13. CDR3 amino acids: CASQRDRGFPAGYTF. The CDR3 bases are TGTGCCAGTCAACGGGACAGGGGTTTTCCGGCTGGCTACACCTTC.

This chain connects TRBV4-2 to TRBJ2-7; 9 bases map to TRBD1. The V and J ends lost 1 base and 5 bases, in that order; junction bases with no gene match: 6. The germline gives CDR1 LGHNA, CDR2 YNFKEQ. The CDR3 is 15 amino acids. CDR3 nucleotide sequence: TGTGCCAGCAGCCAAGCAACGGGACAGGGCCACGAGCAGTACTTC. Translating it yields CASSQATGQGHEQYF.

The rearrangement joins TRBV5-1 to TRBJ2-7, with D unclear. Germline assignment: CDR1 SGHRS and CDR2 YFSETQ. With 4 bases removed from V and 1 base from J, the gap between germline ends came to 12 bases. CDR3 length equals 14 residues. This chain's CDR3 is CASSPEDASYEQYF. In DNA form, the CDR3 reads TGCGCCAGCAGCCCCGAGGACGCTTCCTACGAGCAGTACTTC.

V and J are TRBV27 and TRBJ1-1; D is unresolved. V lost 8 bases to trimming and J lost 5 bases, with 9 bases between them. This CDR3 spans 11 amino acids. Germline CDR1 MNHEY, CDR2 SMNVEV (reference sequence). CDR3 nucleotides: TGTGCCAGCCAGTGGGGAACTGAAGCTTTCTTT. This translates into CASQWGTEAFF.

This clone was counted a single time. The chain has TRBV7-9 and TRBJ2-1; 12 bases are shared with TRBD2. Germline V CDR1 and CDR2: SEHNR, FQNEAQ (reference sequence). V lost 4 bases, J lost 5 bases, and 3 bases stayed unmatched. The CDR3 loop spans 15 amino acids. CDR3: CASSSGTSGHNEQFF. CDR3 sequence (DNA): TGTGCCAGCAGCTCAGGGACTAGCGGGCACAATGAGCAGTTCTTC.

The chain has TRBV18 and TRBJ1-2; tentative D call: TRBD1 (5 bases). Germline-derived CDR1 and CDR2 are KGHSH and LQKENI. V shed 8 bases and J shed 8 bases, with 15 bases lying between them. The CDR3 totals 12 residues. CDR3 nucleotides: TGTGCCAGCCTCCGGGACGACGGGGGCTACACCTTC. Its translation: CASLRDDGGYTF.

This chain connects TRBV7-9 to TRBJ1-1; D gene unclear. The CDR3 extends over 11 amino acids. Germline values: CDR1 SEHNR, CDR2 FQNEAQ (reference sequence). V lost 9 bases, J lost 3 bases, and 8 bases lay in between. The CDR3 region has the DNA TGTGCCAGTGGGGTGGACACTGAAGCTTTCTTT. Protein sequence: CASGVDTEAFF.

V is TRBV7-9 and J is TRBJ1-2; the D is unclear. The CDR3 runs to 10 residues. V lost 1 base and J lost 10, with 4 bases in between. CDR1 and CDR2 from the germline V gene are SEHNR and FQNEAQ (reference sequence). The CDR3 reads CASSLENYTF. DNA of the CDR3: TGTGCCAGCAGCTTAGAGAACTACACCTTC.

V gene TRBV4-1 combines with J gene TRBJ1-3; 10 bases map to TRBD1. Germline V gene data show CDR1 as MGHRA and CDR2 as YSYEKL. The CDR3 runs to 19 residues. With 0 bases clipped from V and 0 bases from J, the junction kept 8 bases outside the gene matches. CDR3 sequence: CASSQEGQGRLSSGNTIYF. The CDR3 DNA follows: TGCGCCAGCAGCCAAGAGGGACAGGGGCGCCTTAGCTCTGGAAACACCATATATTTT.

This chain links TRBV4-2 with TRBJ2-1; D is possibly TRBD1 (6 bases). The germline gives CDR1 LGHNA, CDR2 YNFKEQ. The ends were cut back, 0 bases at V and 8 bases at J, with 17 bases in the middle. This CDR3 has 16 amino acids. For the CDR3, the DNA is TGTGCCAGCAGCCAAGAGTGGAACAGGGCCCCCCATGAGCAGTTCTTC. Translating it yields CASSQEWNRAPHEQFF.

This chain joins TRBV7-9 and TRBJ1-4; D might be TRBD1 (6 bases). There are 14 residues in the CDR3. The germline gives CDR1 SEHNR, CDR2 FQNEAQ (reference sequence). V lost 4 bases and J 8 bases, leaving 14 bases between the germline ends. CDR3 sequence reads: CASSWGQDREKLFF. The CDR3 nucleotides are TGTGCCAGCAGCTGGGGGCAGGATCGAGAAAAACTGTTTTTT.

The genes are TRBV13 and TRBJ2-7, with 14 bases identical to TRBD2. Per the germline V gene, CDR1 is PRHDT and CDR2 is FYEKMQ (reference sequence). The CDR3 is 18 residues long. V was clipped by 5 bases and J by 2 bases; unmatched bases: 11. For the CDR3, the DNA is TGTGCCAGCAGCCCAGAGGGGACTAGCGGGAGTCCCCCCTACGAGCAGTACTTC. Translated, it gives CASSPEGTSGSPPYEQYF.

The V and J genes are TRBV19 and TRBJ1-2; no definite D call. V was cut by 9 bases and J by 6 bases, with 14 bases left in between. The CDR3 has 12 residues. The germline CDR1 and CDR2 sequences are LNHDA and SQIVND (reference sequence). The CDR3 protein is CASSDRADGYTF. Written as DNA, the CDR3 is TGTGCCAGCTCGGACCGAGCGGATGGCTACACCTTC.

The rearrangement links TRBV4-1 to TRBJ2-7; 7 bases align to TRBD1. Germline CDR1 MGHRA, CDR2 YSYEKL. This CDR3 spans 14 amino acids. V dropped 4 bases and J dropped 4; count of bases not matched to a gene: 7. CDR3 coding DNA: TGCGCCAGCAGCCCCCGGGACAGACCTTACGAGCAGTACTTC. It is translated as CASSPRDRPYEQYF.

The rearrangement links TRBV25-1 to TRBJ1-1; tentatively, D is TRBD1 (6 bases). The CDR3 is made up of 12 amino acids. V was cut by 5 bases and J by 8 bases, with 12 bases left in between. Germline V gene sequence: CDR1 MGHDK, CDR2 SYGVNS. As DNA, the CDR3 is TGTGCCAGCAGTCCGGGGGCCCTAGAAGCTTTCTTT. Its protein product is CASSPGALEAFF.

Here the CDR3 reads CASSLGNRAVEFF. For the CDR3, the DNA is TGTGCCAGCAGCTTGGGAAACAGGGCCGTGGAGTTCTTC. V and J are TRBV5-6 and TRBJ2-1; D is possibly TRBD1 (6 bases). CDR1 and CDR2 from the germline V gene are SGHDT and YYEEEE. The CDR3 totals 13 residues. V was shortened by 0 bases and J by 14 bases, with 15 bases between the two germline ends. The variable domain in full, with the rest retrieved from reference TRBV5-6 and TRBJ2-1, is DAGVTQSPTHLIKTRGQQVTLRCSPKSGHDTVSWYQQALGQGPQFIFQYYEEEERQRGNFPDRFSGHQFPNYSSELNVNALLLGDSALYLCASSLGNRAVEFFGPGTRLTVL.

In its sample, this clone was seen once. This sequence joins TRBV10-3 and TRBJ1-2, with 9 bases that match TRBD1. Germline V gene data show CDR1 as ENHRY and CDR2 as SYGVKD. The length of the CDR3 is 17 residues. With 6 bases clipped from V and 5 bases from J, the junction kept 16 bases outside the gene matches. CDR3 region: CAISDLPQTGTGYGYTF. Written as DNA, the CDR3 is TGTGCCATCAGCGATCTACCCCAAACCGGGACAGGGTATGGCTACACCTTC.

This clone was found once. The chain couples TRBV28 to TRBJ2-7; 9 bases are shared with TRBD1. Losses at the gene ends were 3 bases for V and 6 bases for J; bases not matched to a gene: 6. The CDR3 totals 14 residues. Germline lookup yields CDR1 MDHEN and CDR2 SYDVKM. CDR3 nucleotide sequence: TGTGCCAGCAGTTTTAAGACAGGGGGGATCGAGCAGTACTTC. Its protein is CASSFKTGGIEQYF. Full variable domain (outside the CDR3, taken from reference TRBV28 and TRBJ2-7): DVKVTQSSRYLVKRTGEKVFLECVQDMDHENMFWYRQDPGLGLRLIYFSYDVKMKEKGDIPEGYSVSREKKERFSLILESASTNQTSMYLCASSFKTGGIEQYFGPGTRLTVT.